This is a list of T cell receptor beta chains from one sample in a study of T cells in Graves' hyperthyroidism and ophthalmopathy. TCRdb redid the calling of the multiplex PCR reads with MiXCR, one entry per CDR3 protein. The table shows roughly 500,000 distinct CDR3 sequences, with roughly 45% occurring only once. Input material: peripheral blood or thyroid tissue (not recorded which). These receptors were collected from an adult woman with Graves' disease, either hyperthyroidism or ophthalmopathy (not recorded which). Both conserved end residues are part of each CDR3. D genes are given only for firm matches. The listing skips clone size in some rows; elsewhere it reads once, few, many or a size class.

clone size,V gene,D gene,J gene,CDR3 protein,CDR3 DNA
NA,TRBV7-8,NA,TRBJ2-7,CASSHKGGWSYEQYF,TGTGCCAGCAGCCACAAGGGGGGGTGGTCCTACGAGCAGTACTTC
many,TRBV7-2,NA,TRBJ1-1,CASSLRNAPNTEAFF,TGTGCCAGCAGCTTACGGAACGCTCCGAACACTGAAGCTTTCTTT
NA,TRBV5-1,NA,TRBJ2-7,CASSIPRDTDELYF,TGCGCCAGCAGCATACCCCGGGACACCGACGAGCTGTACTTC
once,TRBV11-2,TRBD1,TRBJ2-7,CASSSGDRGYEQYF,TGTGCCAGCAGCTCCGGGGACAGGGGCTACGAGCAGTACTTC
many,TRBV5-4,NA,TRBJ1-6,CASSLDRIDSPLHF,TGTGCCAGCAGCCTCGACAGAATAGATTCACCCCTCCACTTT
few,TRBV12-3/TRBV12-4,NA,TRBJ2-5,CASRVQGDGAETQYF,TGTGCCAGCAGGGTACAGGGAGACGGTGCGGAGACCCAGTACTTC
NA,TRBV7-9,NA,TRBJ2-2,CASRSFQAGDTGELFF,TGTGCCAGCCGCTCCTTTCAGGCAGGGGACACCGGGGAGCTGTTTTTT
many,TRBV29-1,NA,TRBJ1-2,CSVEGPGGGYTF,TGCAGCGTTGAAGGCCCGGGGGGTGGCTACACCTTC
few,TRBV2,NA,TRBJ2-7,CASSFVTYEQYF,TGTGCCAGCAGTTTCGTAACCTACGAGCAGTACTTC
many,TRBV2,TRBD1,TRBJ1-6,CASSPGTGNNSPLHF,TGTGCCAGCAGCCCAGGGACAGGAAATAATTCACCCCTCCACTTT